This paragraph reports one T cell receptor beta chain. Germline V gene sequence: CDR1 SQVTM, CDR2 ANQGSEA. The CDR3 extends over 12 amino acids. V was clipped by 6 bases and J by 2 bases, with 9 bases between them. The table came from immunoSEQ multiplex PCR; TCRdb's copy has only in-frame clones and leaves some out. The sample holds approximately 260,000 clones, under 95% seen once. The data were taken from a study of blood T cell repertoires in COVID-19. This receptor was identified in a woman aged 18 to 35 who had recovered from COVID-19. The chain has TRBV29-1 and TRBJ2-3, with D possibly matching TRBD2 (6 bases). The sequenced sample consisted of PBMCs or T cells enriched from blood (not recorded which). The CDR3: CSVEGTTDTQYF. Written as DNA, the CDR3 is TGCAGCGTGGAGGGGACCACAGATACGCAGTATTTT.